This T cell receptor (beta chain) comes out of a study of T cell responses to AZD1222 COVID-19 vaccine. Regarding the study as a whole: Nearly half of spike-specific TCRs reportedly target variant regions that are unmutated in the B.1.351 and B.1.1.7 variants.

The analysis combined second doses at about 4 or about 12 weeks. This CDR3 is 14 amino acids long. V was pared by 8 bases and J by 3 bases, with 7 bases of the junction left unmatched. The germline gives CDR1 ENHRY, CDR2 SYGVKD. Using immunoSEQ multiplex PCR, the repertoire was profiled, and TCRdb retains in-frame clones only, with some absent. Of over 150,000 clones detected, 94% appear once; the ten largest clones hold about 1.5%. Points on this clone: Its antigen remains unknown.

This specimen was peripheral blood, taken 28 days after the second AZD1222 dose. The chain couples TRBV10-3 to TRBJ1-2, with 9 bases that match TRBD1. The receptor's source is an adult who received the AZD1222 COVID-19 vaccine. CDR3 nucleotide sequence: TGTGCCATCGGAGGGACAGGGTCAGACTATGGCTACACCTTC. It encodes CAIGGTGSDYGYTF.